This section outlines one T cell receptor beta chain sequence together with its context. V dropped 10 bases and J dropped 0 bases, with 10 bases sitting between them. CDR1 is SNHLY and CDR2 is FYNNEI in the germline V gene. There are 12 residues in the CDR3. This sample is drawn from a study of cytomegalovirus exposure and HLA in healthy donors. Primers included in the PCR were 60 Vbeta and 13 Jbeta primers. Using immunoSEQ multiplex PCR, the repertoire was profiled, and TCRdb retains in-frame clones only, with some absent. The sample has under 200,000 clones; roughly 80% are singletons. Material: PBMCs. The TCR sequence derives from a middle-aged woman in good health and CMV-seropositive. This chain connects TRBV2 to TRBJ2-7; D gene unclear. CDR3 DNA sequence: TGTGCCACCCGACTTGACTCCTACGAGCAGTACTTC. Protein sequence: CATRLDSYEQYF.